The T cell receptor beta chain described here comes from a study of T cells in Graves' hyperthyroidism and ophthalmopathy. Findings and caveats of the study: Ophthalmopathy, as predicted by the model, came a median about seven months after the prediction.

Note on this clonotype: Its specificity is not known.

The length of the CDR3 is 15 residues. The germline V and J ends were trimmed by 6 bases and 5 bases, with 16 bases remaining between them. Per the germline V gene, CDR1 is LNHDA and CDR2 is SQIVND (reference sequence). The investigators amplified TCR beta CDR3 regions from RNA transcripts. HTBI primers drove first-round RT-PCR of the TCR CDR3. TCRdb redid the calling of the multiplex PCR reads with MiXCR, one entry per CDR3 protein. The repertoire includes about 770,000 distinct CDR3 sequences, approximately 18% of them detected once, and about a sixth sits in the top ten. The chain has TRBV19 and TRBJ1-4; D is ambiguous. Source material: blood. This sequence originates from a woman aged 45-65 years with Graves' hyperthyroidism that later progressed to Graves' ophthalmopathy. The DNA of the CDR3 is TGTGCCAGTAGGCCGAAGAGACAAGGGAATGAAAAACTGTTTTTT. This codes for CASRPKRQGNEKLFF.